The 22 T cell receptor beta chains reported below all come from one sample, sequenced in a study of control samples from healthy donors and cancer patients. Assay used: immunoSEQ multiplex PCR; TCRdb lists only in-frame clones, some missing. The sample includes around 140,000 clones, around 90% of them seen just once. Sequencing was done on a sample of blood. These TCRs come from a man in his thirties or forties in good health.

V and J are TRBV5-1 and TRBJ1-1; D not certain. There are 13 residues in the CDR3. Germline V gene sequence: CDR1 SGHRS, CDR2 YFSETQ. Deletions cut 0 bases from V and 4 bases from J, with 7 bases between. The CDR3 nucleotides are TGCGCCAGCAGCTTGGGGGCTGGCACTGAAGCTTTCTTT. Translated: CASSLGAGTEAFF.

This clone has only one observation. This sequence joins TRBV7-8 and TRBJ1-2, with a tentative D call TRBD1 (6 bases). The CDR3 totals 13 residues. CDR1 and CDR2 from the germline V gene are SGHVS and FQNEAQ. Trimming shortened V by 2 bases and J by 5 bases, and 9 bases separated the two germline ends. In nucleotides, the CDR3 is TGTGCCAGCAGCTTAAAGGGGGGTTATGGCTACACCTTC. It is translated as CASSLKGGYGYTF. Looking up the rest from reference TRBV7-8 and TRBJ1-2 gives the full variable domain: GAGVSQSPRYKVAKRGQDVALRCDPISGHVSLFWYQQALGQGPEFLTYFQNEAQLDKSGLPSDRFFAERPEGSVSTLKIQRTQQEDSAVYLCASSLKGGYGYTFGSGTRLTVV.

The chain links TRBV5-1 to TRBJ1-3, with D maybe TRBD1 (6 bases). This CDR3 has 17 amino acids. Trimming shortened V by 2 bases and J by 4 bases, and 19 bases separated the two germline ends. Germline V gene data show CDR1 as SGHRS and CDR2 as YFSETQ. The CDR3 DNA reads TGCGCCAGCAGCTTAAAGGGGGACCTCCATGGAGGAAACACCATATATTTT. Translated, it gives CASSLKGDLHGGNTIYF. Using reference TRBV5-1 and TRBJ1-3 for the parts outside the CDR3, the full variable domain is KAGVTQTPRYLIKTRGQQVTLSCSPISGHRSVSWYQQTPGQGLQFLFEYFSETQRNKGNFPGRFSGRQFSNSRSEMNVSTLELGDSALYLCASSLKGDLHGGNTIYFGEGSWLTVV.

V and J are TRBV14 and TRBJ1-6; D unresolved. The CDR3 is 13 amino acids. Looked up from germline, CDR1 is SGHDN and CDR2 is FVKESK. V lost 4 bases and J 7 bases, leaving 8 bases between the germline ends. CDR3 bases: TGTGCCAGCAGCCCGGTGGGGAATTCACCCCTCCACTTT. Translating gives CASSPVGNSPLHF. The entire variable domain, with the rest obtained from reference TRBV14 and TRBJ1-6, is as follows: EAGVTQFPSHSVIEKGQTVTLRCDPISGHDNLYWYRRVMGKEIKFLLHFVKESKQDESGMPNNRFLAERTGGTYSTLKVQPAELEDSGVYFCASSPVGNSPLHFGNGTRLTVT.

This clone was detected a few times. The rearrangement links TRBV12-5 to TRBJ1-5, with D possibly TRBD1 on 5 matching bases. This CDR3 contains 15 residues. Germline lookup yields CDR1 LGHNT and CDR2 FRNRAP. V was cut by 5 bases and J by 1 base, with 12 bases left in between. CDR3 DNA: TGTGCTAGTGGTGTCGTGGGGGGAAGCAATCAGCCCCAGCATTTT. Protein sequence: CASGVVGGSNQPQHF.

DNA of the CDR3: TGCAGCGTTGAAGATAGGGTGAAGGGATCTGGGGCCAACGTCCTGACTTTC. It specifies CSVEDRVKGSGANVLTF. V usage is TRBV29-1 and J usage is TRBJ2-6; D not resolved. Trimming removed 0 bases at V and 1 base at J, with 13 bases between. Germline CDR1 reads SQVTM; CDR2 reads ANQGSEA. CDR3 length equals 17 residues.

The chain combines TRBV7-9 with TRBJ1-2; a weak D match, TRBD1 (5 bases). V lost 5 bases and J 4 bases, leaving 11 bases between the germline ends. CDR1 SEHNR and CDR2 FQNEAQ come from the germline V gene (reference sequence). There are 13 residues in the CDR3. In DNA, the CDR3 is TGTGCCAGCAGCACGCGCGACAGCTATGGCTACACCTTC. This codes for CASSTRDSYGYTF. The whole variable domain, filled in from reference TRBV7-9 and TRBJ1-2, reads DTGVSQNPRHKITKRGQNVTFRCDPISEHNRLYWYRQTLGQGPEFLTYFQNEAQLEKSRLLSDRFSAERPKGSFSTLEIQRTEQGDSAMYLCASSTRDSYGYTFGSGTRLTVV.

This clone was recorded only once. The rearrangement links TRBV19 to TRBJ2-1; D not resolved. The V end lost 6 bases, the J end lost 7 bases, and 19 bases lay between the germline ends. Germline-derived CDR1 and CDR2 are LNHDA and SQIVND (reference sequence). The CDR3 contains 15 residues. In DNA, the CDR3 is TGTGCCAGTAGCCTTCTAGATTTGGGTGGGAATGAGCAGTTCTTC. The encoded protein is CASSLLDLGGNEQFF.

This clone was seen only once. This chain uses TRBV6-5 with TRBJ1-2, with 8 positions matching TRBD1. The V gene's germline CDR1 is MNHEY and CDR2 SVGAGI. This CDR3 has 15 residues. Trimming cost V 7 bases and J 5 bases; bases outside gene matches: 12. CDR3 sequence (DNA): TGTGCCAGCACCAACTCGGACAGGGCCCTTTATGGCTACACCTTC. It translates to CASTNSDRALYGYTF.

The rearrangement joins TRBV6-4 to TRBJ2-3; TRBD2 might be the D (6 bases). The CDR3 loop spans 14 amino acids. Germline-derived CDR1 and CDR2 are MRHNA and SNTAGT. V lost 2 bases and J lost 11, with 17 bases in between. The CDR3 DNA reads as TGTGCCAGCAGTGACGGCGTTAGCGGCTCTAGGCAGTATTTT. Protein: CASSDGVSGSRQYF.

This clone has just a few counts. The J gene is TRBJ1-1, the V gene TRBV7-8; no clear D gene. Per germline, CDR1 SGHVS and CDR2 FQNEAQ. Trimming pared 1 base from V and 0 bases from J, leaving 6 bases between. The CDR3 has 14 residues. The CDR3 loop is CASSLVPLNTEAFF. CDR3 coding DNA: TGTGCCAGCAGCTTAGTTCCGCTGAACACTGAAGCTTTCTTT.

J is TRBJ2-2 and V is TRBV28, with D tentatively TRBD1 or TRBD2 (5 bases each). V lost 2 bases, J lost 5 bases, and 12 bases lay in between. The CDR3 spans 15 residues. Looked up from germline, CDR1 is MDHEN and CDR2 is SYDVKM. CDR3 DNA sequence: TGTGCCAGCAGTTTAAATGGGGGTAGGACCGGGGAGCTGTTTTTT. Protein: CASSLNGGRTGELFF.

The J gene is TRBJ2-3, the V gene TRBV6-5; TRBD2 matches 12 bases. Germline V gene sequence: CDR1 MNHEY, CDR2 SVGAGI. The CDR3 extends over 16 amino acids. V gave up 4 bases and J gave up 2 bases; unmatched junction bases: 4. The CDR3 sequence is CASSSTSGGYTDTQYF. The CDR3 bases are TGTGCCAGCAGTTCAACTAGCGGGGGGTACACAGATACGCAGTATTTT.

The chain's CDR3 is CASSLRTDTQYF. The CDR3 coding sequence is TGTGCCAGCAGTTTACGCACAGATACGCAGTATTTT. The rearrangement joins TRBV12-3 or TRBV12-4 to TRBJ2-3; no reliable D call. Trimming stripped 2 bases from V and 1 base from J, with 1 base between. The CDR3 spans 12 residues.

The chain couples TRBV18 to TRBJ2-2, with 9 bases that match TRBD1. The CDR3 extends over 16 amino acids. V shed 4 bases and J 3 bases; nucleotides not matched to a gene: 6. Germline V gene sequence: CDR1 KGHSH, CDR2 LQKENI. The CDR3 DNA sequence: TGTGCCAGCTCACTAAACAGGGGGCTGGACACCGGGGAGCTGTTTTTT. It encodes CASSLNRGLDTGELFF.

The CDR3: CASSIGTSGRNEQFF. CDR3 in DNA: TGTGCCAGCAGTATAGGGACTAGCGGAAGGAATGAGCAGTTCTTC. The chain joins TRBV6-5 to TRBJ2-1; 11 nucleotides match TRBD2. The CDR3 sequence is 15 residues long. The V and J ends lost 5 bases and 7 bases, in that order; junction bases with no gene match: 7. From germline, CDR1 is MNHEY and CDR2 SVGAGI.

J is TRBJ1-2 and V is TRBV28; 7 positions match TRBD1. The CDR3 has 15 residues. Germline V gives CDR1 MDHEN, CDR2 SYDVKM. Trimming took 6 bases from V and 4 from J; bases not matched to a gene: 11. The CDR3 DNA is TGTGCCAGCAGCATTACAGGGGCCCTGGTCTATGGCTACACCTTC. Translating gives CASSITGALVYGYTF.

Turning to this clone: Other nucleotide sequences in the sample specify the same CDR3. The chain has TRBV28 and TRBJ1-1; 7 bases align to TRBD1. With V trimmed by 2 bases and J by 0 bases, 0 bases remained unmatched. Germline V CDR1 and CDR2: MDHEN, SYDVKM. The CDR3 runs 14 residues. CDR3 DNA sequence: TGTGCCAGCAGTTTAACAGGGGTGAACACTGAAGCTTTCTTT. This encodes CASSLTGVNTEAFF. The full variable domain, rest sourced from reference TRBV28 and TRBJ1-1, is DVKVTQSSRYLVKRTGEKVFLECVQDMDHENMFWYRQDPGLGLRLIYFSYDVKMKEKGDIPEGYSVSREKKERFSLILESASTNQTSMYLCASSLTGVNTEAFFGQGTRLTVV.

The chain links TRBV3-1 (or the pseudogene TRBV3-2) to TRBJ2-1; perhaps TRBD1 as D (6 bases). Germline V CDR1 and CDR2: LGHDT, YNNKEL (reference sequence). This CDR3 is 13 amino acids long. V was shortened by 0 bases and J by 8 bases, with 8 bases between the two germline ends. This CDR3 reads CASSQDGGDEQFF. The DNA of the CDR3 is TGTGCCAGCAGCCAAGATGGGGGCGATGAGCAGTTCTTC.

The chain recombines TRBV6-5 with TRBJ1-5, with 8 positions matching TRBD1. V gave up 6 bases and J gave up 5 bases; unmatched junction bases: 9. Germline V gene lookup returns CDR1 MNHEY and CDR2 SVGAGI. This CDR3 is 15 amino acids long. CDR3 coding DNA: TGTGCCAGCAGACCGGACAGGGCTCACCATCAGCCCCAGCATTTT. Residues: CASRPDRAHHQPQHF.

The chain uses TRBV2 and TRBJ1-5, with no clear D. In germline, CDR1 is SNHLY, CDR2 FYNNEI. Between the trimmed V and J ends, which lost 0 bases and 4 bases, there was a span of 4 bases. This CDR3 contains 13 residues. Here the CDR3 DNA reads TGTGCCAGCAGTGAAGCGGGAAATCAGCCCCAGCATTTT. Amino acids: CASSEAGNQPQHF.

The gene calls are TRBV3-1 (or the pseudogene TRBV3-2) and TRBJ2-2, with D unclear. With 1 base removed from V and 4 bases from J, the gap between germline ends came to 13 bases. This CDR3 contains 16 residues. CDR1 is LGHDT and CDR2 is YNNKEL in the germline V gene (reference sequence). CDR3 sequence: CASSQGRSSGTGELFF. The CDR3 coding sequence is TGTGCCAGCAGCCAAGGACGGTCTTCGGGCACCGGGGAGCTGTTTTTT.